This T cell receptor beta chain was retrieved from a study of CD8 T cells in ankylosing spondylitis. This clonotype occurred many times. TCRdb analysed the 5' RACE reads with MiXCR anew, one entry per CDR3 protein. The sample gives fewer than 200,000 distinct CDR3 sequences, 15% to 20% of which show up once; roughly 4.5% is in the top ten. The sample was blood, either unsorted or a sorted T cell fraction (not recorded which). The sequence derives from a male donor aged 5 to 30 with ankylosing spondylitis or in good health (not recorded which).

For the CDR3, the DNA is TGTGCCAGCTCACCTCTCCCGGCAGCAGATGAAAAACTGTTTTTT. It encodes CASSPLPAADEKLFF. The V and J genes are TRBV18 and TRBJ1-4, with D unclear. The CDR3 length is 15 residues. V lost 3 bases and J lost 6, with 14 bases in between. Germline V gene sequence: CDR1 KGHSH, CDR2 LQKENI.